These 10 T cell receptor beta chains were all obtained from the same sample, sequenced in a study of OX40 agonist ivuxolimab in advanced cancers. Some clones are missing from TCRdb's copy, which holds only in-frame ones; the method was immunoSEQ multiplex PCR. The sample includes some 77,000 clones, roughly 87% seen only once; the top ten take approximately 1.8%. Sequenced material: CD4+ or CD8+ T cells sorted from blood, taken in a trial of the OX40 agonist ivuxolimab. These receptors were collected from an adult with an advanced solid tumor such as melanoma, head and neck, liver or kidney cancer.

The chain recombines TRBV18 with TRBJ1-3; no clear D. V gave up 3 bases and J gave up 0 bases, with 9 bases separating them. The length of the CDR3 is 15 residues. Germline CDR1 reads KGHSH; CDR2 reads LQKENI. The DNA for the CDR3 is TGTGCCAGCTCACCGCTCCCGGCCTCTGGAAACACCATATATTTT. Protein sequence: CASSPLPASGNTIYF. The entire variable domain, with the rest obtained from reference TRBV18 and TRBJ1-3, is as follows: NAGVMQNPRHLVRRRGQEARLRCSPMKGHSHVYWYRQLPEEGLKFMVYLQKENIIDESGMPKERFSAEFPKEGPSILRIQQVVRGDSAAYFCASSPLPASGNTIYFGEGSWLTVV.

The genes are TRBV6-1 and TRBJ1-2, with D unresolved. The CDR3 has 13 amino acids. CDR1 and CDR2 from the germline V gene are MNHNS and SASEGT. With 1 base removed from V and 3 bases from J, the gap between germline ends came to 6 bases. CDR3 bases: TGTGCCAGCAGTGAAGACTACTACTATGGCTACACCTTC. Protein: CASSEDYYYGYTF.

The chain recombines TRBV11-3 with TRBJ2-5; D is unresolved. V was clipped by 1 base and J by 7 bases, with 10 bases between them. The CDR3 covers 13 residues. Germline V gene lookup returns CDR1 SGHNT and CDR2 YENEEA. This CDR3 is CASSLGQLGTQYF. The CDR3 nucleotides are TGTGCCAGCAGCTTAGGTCAGCTAGGGACCCAGTACTTC. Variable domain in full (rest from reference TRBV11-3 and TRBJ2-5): EAGVVQSPRYKIIEKKQPVAFWCNPISGHNTLYWYLQNLGQGPELLIRYENEEAVDDSQLPKDRFSAERLKGVDSTLKIQPAELGDSAVYLCASSLGQLGTQYFGPGTRLLVL.

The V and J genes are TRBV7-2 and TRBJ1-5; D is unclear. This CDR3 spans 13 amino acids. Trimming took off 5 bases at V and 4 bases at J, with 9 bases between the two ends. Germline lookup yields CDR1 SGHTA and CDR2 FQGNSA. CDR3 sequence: CASSRSVNQPQHF. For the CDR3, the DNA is TGTGCCAGCAGCCGCAGTGTGAATCAGCCCCAGCATTTT. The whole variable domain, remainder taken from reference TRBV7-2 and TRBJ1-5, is GAGVSQSPSNKVTEKGKDVELRCDPISGHTALYWYRQSLGQGLEFLIYFQGNSAPDKSGLPSDRFSAERTGGSVSTLTIQRTQQEDSAVYLCASSRSVNQPQHFGDGTRLSIL.

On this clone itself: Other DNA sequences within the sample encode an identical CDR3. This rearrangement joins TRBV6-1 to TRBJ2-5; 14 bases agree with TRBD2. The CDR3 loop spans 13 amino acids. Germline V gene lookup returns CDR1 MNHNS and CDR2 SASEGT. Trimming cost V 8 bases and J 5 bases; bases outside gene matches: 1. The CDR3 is CASRLAGGETQYF. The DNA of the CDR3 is TGTGCCAGCCGACTAGCGGGAGGGGAGACCCAGTACTTC.

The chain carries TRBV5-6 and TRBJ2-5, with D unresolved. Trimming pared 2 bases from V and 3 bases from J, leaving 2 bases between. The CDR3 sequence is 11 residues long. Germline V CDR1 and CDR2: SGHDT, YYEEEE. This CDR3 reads CASSFEETQYF. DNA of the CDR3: TGTGCCAGCAGCTTTGAAGAGACCCAGTACTTC.

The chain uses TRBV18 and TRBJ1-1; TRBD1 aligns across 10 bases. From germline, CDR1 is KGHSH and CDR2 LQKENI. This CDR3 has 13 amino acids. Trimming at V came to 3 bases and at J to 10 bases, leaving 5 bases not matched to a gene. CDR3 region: CASSPEDRGRAFF. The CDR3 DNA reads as TGTGCCAGCTCACCCGAGGACAGGGGGAGAGCTTTCTTT.

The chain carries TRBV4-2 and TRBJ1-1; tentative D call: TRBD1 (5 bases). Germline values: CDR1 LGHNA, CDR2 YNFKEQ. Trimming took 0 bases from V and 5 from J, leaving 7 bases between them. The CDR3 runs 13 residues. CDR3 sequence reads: CASSQERGTEAFF. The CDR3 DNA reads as TGTGCCAGCAGCCAAGAAAGGGGAACTGAAGCTTTCTTT.

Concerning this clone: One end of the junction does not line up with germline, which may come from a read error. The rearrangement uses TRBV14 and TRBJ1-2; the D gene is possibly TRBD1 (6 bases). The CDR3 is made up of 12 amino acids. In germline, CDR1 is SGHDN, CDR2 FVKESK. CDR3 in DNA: TGTGCCAGCAGCCAAGAATCGGGACACCATCACTTC. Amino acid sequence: CASSQESGHHHF. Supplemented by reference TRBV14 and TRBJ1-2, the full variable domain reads EAGVTQFPSHSVIEKGQTVTLRCDPISGHDNLYWYRRVMGKEIKFLLHFVKESKQDESGMPNNRFLAERTGGTYSTLKVQPAELEDSGVYFCASSQESGHHHFGSGTRLTVV.

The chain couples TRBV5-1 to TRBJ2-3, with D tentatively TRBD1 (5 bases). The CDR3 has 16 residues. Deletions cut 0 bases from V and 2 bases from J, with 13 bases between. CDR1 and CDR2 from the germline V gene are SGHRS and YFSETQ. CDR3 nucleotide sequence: TGCGCCAGCAGCTTGGGAGAGCAGGGCTTCACAGATACGCAGTATTTT. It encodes CASSLGEQGFTDTQYF.